The present TCR beta chain was sequenced within a study of CXCR3-negative and CXCR3-positive naive CD8 T cells. Whole-study context: Sequencing brought in about 135 million TRB reads altogether, and each library got about 1.5 +/- 0.3 million. Broader study findings: Comparably high diversity was seen in both naive subsets, and much lower diversity in memory CD8+ cells. Hydrophobicity of TRB CDR3s was greater in CXCR3-positive naive cells than in CXCR3-negative naive cells.

With UMI labels, 5' RACE was used to prepare the TRB cDNA libraries. TCRdb reanalyzed the 5' RACE reads, giving one entry per CDR3 protein sequence and no DNA. This sample's table reports more than 70,000 distinct CDR3 sequences. Note on this clonotype: Its antigen remains unidentified.

The CDR3 sequence is 16 residues long. Germline-derived CDR1 and CDR2 are SEHNR and FQNEAQ (reference sequence). The sample was naive CXCR3+ CD8+ T cells from blood. Subset noted: CD45RO-CCR7+CD27+CD95- naive CD8+ T cells expressing CXCR3 (TNR3+). This chain connects TRBV7-9 to TRBJ2-7; the TCRdb D gene call, TRBD1, has no DNA to confirm it. This clonotype originated in a human donor in good health. Some clones in this sample may be carry-over from other donors' samples. This chain's CDR3 is CASSLILGGQGAEQYF.